These 19 T cell receptor beta chains were all obtained from the same sample, sequenced in a study of blood T cell repertoires in COVID-19 (dated by TCRdb to the early 2020s). The method was the immunoSEQ multiplex PCR assay. TCRdb took over this immuneACCESS table, retaining in-frame rearrangements with V and J assigned. Such tables are incomplete; in checked studies, under half of the missing clones stem from an unresolved V gene, and the remainder is unexplained. The sample table holds around 140,000 clones, of which roughly 90% were seen once. The leading ten clones occupy 1.5% to 2% of the sample. The sample taken for sequencing was peripheral blood. The receptors come from a man between 70 and 80 years old with acute or convalescent COVID-19.

The V call is TRBV19, the J call TRBJ1-2; 8 bases agree with TRBD1. CDR1 LNHDA and CDR2 SQIVND come from the germline V gene (reference sequence). Germline trimming cut 5 bases from V and 6 bases from J; bases unmatched to any gene: 2. The CDR3 has 12 amino acids. The CDR3 DNA reads as TGTGCCAGTAGTGACAGGGGTGATGGCTACACCTTC. This encodes CASSDRGDGYTF.

The rearrangement uses TRBV19 and TRBJ1-3; TRBD1 aligns across 8 bases. V dropped 6 bases and J dropped 2; count of bases not matched to a gene: 3. The CDR3 totals 14 residues. The germline V gene has CDR1 LNHDA and CDR2 SQIVND (reference sequence). The CDR3 is CASRTGETGNTIYF. CDR3 sequence (DNA): TGTGCCAGTAGGACAGGGGAAACTGGAAACACCATATATTTT.

The rearrangement uses TRBV12-5 and TRBJ2-5; no definite D call. V was shortened by 6 bases and J by 4 bases, with 9 bases between the two germline ends. This CDR3 region has 12 residues. CDR1 LGHNT and CDR2 FRNRAP come from the germline V gene. The CDR3 loop is CASGTNRETQYF. Here the CDR3 DNA reads TGTGCTAGTGGAACAAACAGAGAGACCCAGTACTTC.

V is TRBV6-1 and J is TRBJ1-4; D is ambiguous. Germline V gives CDR1 MNHNS, CDR2 SASEGT. The CDR3 is made up of 12 amino acids. Between the trimmed V and J ends, which lost 3 bases and 10 bases, there was a span of 9 bases. CDR3 protein: CASSDVRGKLFF. CDR3 coding DNA: TGTGCCAGCAGTGACGTGCGGGGAAAACTGTTTTTT.

The chain couples TRBV6-5 to TRBJ1-5, with 7 nucleotides matching TRBD1. V shed 6 bases, J shed 6 bases, and the junction held 8 bases outside the gene matches. The CDR3 spans 14 residues. Germline V gene data show CDR1 as MNHEY and CDR2 as SVGAGI. The CDR3 region is CASSSPGTAQPQHF. The DNA for the CDR3 is TGTGCCAGCAGCTCCCCCGGGACAGCTCAGCCCCAGCATTTT.

The chain joins TRBV7-2 to TRBJ2-1, with D perhaps TRBD2 (5 bases). Trimming pared 3 bases from V and 0 bases from J, leaving 6 bases between. There are 14 residues in the CDR3. Germline V gives CDR1 SGHTA, CDR2 FQGNSA. The CDR3 nucleotides read TGTGCCAGCAGCTTGGGGAGCTCCTACAATGAGCAGTTCTTC. It yields the protein CASSLGSSYNEQFF.

The V gene is TRBV27, the J gene TRBJ2-5; weak D call: TRBD2 (6 bases). Germline V gives CDR1 MNHEY, CDR2 SMNVEV (reference sequence). The CDR3 has 12 amino acids. V was clipped by 11 bases and J by 3 bases, with 13 bases between them. The DNA of the CDR3 is TGTGCCCCAATAGGAGGGAAAGAGACCCAGTACTTC. Protein: CAPIGGKETQYF.

The V gene is TRBV24-1, the J gene TRBJ2-3, with D tentatively TRBD2 (6 bases). This CDR3 spans 16 amino acids. The V end lost 7 bases, the J end lost 5 bases, and 21 bases lay between the germline ends. Germline loops: CDR1 KGHDR, CDR2 SFDVKD. The CDR3 region is CATSDASWGDGDTQYF. The CDR3 DNA is TGTGCCACCAGCGATGCGAGTTGGGGGGATGGAGATACGCAGTATTTT.

This clone turned up a few times. The chain joins TRBV28 to TRBJ2-1, with TRBD1 as a possible D gene (6 bases). In germline, CDR1 is MDHEN, CDR2 SYDVKM. This CDR3 spans 14 amino acids. V was shortened by 3 bases and J by 3 bases, with 9 bases between the two germline ends. In nucleotides, the CDR3 is TGTGCCAGCAGTTTGGCAGGGGACTACAATGAGCAGTTCTTC. Amino acids: CASSLAGDYNEQFF. The complete variable domain, with remaining parts taken from reference TRBV28 and TRBJ2-1, reads DVKVTQSSRYLVKRTGEKVFLECVQDMDHENMFWYRQDPGLGLRLIYFSYDVKMKEKGDIPEGYSVSREKKERFSLILESASTNQTSMYLCASSLAGDYNEQFFGPGTRLTVL.

V gene TRBV6-2 or TRBV6-3 combines with J gene TRBJ2-7, with TRBD2 matching over 11 bases. CDR3 length: 16 amino acids. After removal of 2 bases from V and 5 bases from J, the junction contained 8 bases not matched to a gene. Germline CDR1 is MNHEY and CDR2 is SVGEGT. The CDR3, as DNA: TGTGCCAGCAGTTACGCATGGACTAGCGGGCGGCACGAGCAGTACTTC. Translated, it gives CASSYAWTSGRHEQYF.

The rearrangement links TRBV6-5 to TRBJ2-5; D is uncertain. This CDR3 is 12 amino acids long. CDR1 and CDR2 from the germline V gene are MNHEY and SVGAGI. Trimming took off 8 bases at V and 2 bases at J, with 9 bases between the two ends. The CDR3: CASGSDQETQYF. CDR3 nucleotide sequence: TGTGCCAGCGGCTCAGATCAAGAGACCCAGTACTTC.

A few counts support this clone. V gene TRBV3-1 (or the pseudogene TRBV3-2) combines with J gene TRBJ1-2, with D possibly matching TRBD1 (6 bases). Germline V lookup: CDR1 LGHDT, CDR2 YNNKEL (reference sequence). V was cut by 4 bases and J by 4 bases, with 16 bases left in between. The CDR3 has 15 residues. CDR3 region: CASSLKMDSSYGYTF. Here the CDR3 DNA reads TGTGCCAGCAGCCTCAAGATGGACAGCAGCTATGGCTACACCTTC.

The V call is TRBV5-1, the J call TRBJ1-3, with 9 bases fitting TRBD1. This CDR3 region has 14 residues. V was clipped by 7 bases and J by 11 bases; unmatched bases: 13. Germline CDR1 reads SGHRS; CDR2 reads YFSETQ. The CDR3 is CASRSTGTGSPIYF. As DNA, the CDR3 is TGCGCCAGCCGCTCAACCGGGACAGGGTCCCCCATATATTTT.

V and J are TRBV20-1 and TRBJ2-7; D gene unclear. This CDR3 spans 11 amino acids. The germline V and J ends were trimmed by 4 bases and 6 bases, with 10 bases remaining between them. CDR1 DFQATT and CDR2 SNEGSKA come from the germline V gene (reference sequence). CDR3 nucleotide sequence: TGCAGTGCTACAAAGTTACTCGAGCAGTACTTC. It is translated as CSATKLLEQYF.

The CDR3 here is CASRPGTAVLGSPLHF. CDR3 nucleotide sequence: TGTGCCAGCCGACCCGGGACAGCAGTCCTAGGGTCACCCCTCCACTTT. The chain has TRBV27 and TRBJ1-6; 7 bases map to TRBD1. J was trimmed by 10 bases and V by 8 bases; bases with no gene match: 17. The CDR3 is 16 amino acids. Germline CDR1 and CDR2: MNHEY and SMNVEV (reference sequence).

The chain has TRBV2 and TRBJ1-1, with 8 bases lining up with TRBD1. With V trimmed by 8 bases and J by 8 bases, 13 bases remained unmatched. The CDR3 totals 14 residues. Germline lookup yields CDR1 SNHLY and CDR2 FYNNEI. CDR3 in amino acids: CASREFGQGAEAFF. CDR3 sequence (DNA): TGTGCCAGCCGAGAGTTTGGGCAGGGGGCCGAAGCTTTCTTT.

The chain links TRBV5-4 to TRBJ1-1; 11 positions match TRBD1. V was pared by 0 bases and J by 3 bases, with 4 bases of the junction left unmatched. The CDR3 is made up of 16 amino acids. Germline V gives CDR1 SGHNT, CDR2 YYREEE (reference sequence). This chain's CDR3 is CASSLDEGQGDTEAFF. The CDR3 DNA reads as TGTGCCAGCAGCTTGGATGAGGGACAGGGGGACACTGAAGCTTTCTTT. Together with reference TRBV5-4 and TRBJ1-1, the CDR3 gives the full variable domain: ETGVTQSPTHLIKTRGQQVTLRCSSQSGHNTVSWYQQALGQGPQFIFQYYREEENGRGNFPPRFSGLQFPNYSSELNVNALELDDSALYLCASSLDEGQGDTEAFFGQGTRLTVV.

The chain recombines TRBV20-1 with TRBJ1-1; D remains ambiguous. V gave up 6 bases and J gave up 11 bases, with 7 bases separating them. The V gene's germline CDR1 is DFQATT and CDR2 SNEGSKA (reference sequence). This CDR3 has 8 amino acids. Written as DNA, the CDR3 is TGCAGTGCAGACTTCGCTTTCTTT. Translation: CSADFAFF.

V and J are TRBV7-2 and TRBJ1-1, with no clear D. Germline CDR1 and CDR2: SGHTA and FQGNSA. The CDR3 length is 15 residues. V was cut by 1 base and J by 4 bases, with 13 bases left in between. DNA of the CDR3: TGTGCCAGCAGCTTAGATCCGGGAATGAGCACTGAAGCTTTCTTT. Translated: CASSLDPGMSTEAFF.